This entry is about one T cell receptor beta chain. Its antigen remains unknown. Generated by immunoSEQ multiplex PCR, the TCRdb table keeps only in-frame clones and is missing some. Of 100,000 or so clones in the sample, more than 75% were seen once. This entry comes from a study of T cell responses to AZD1222 COVID-19 vaccine. Points from the study as a whole: Baseline seropositivity characterized only a handful of AZD1222 recipients. Spike-specific TCR repertoires showed rising breadth and depth after two AZD1222 doses. White British ancestry dominated among donors, who included more females, and clonal diversity was possibly underestimated.

V dropped 2 bases and J dropped 0; count of bases not matched to a gene: 4. This CDR3 contains 16 residues. From germline, CDR1 is LGHNA and CDR2 YNFKEQ. The sample consisted of peripheral blood, taken 28 days after the second AZD1222 dose. The chain combines TRBV4-2 with TRBJ1-3; 7 bases line up with TRBD1. The TCR comes from an adult who received the AZD1222 COVID-19 vaccine. CDR3 bases: TGTGCCAGCAGCCAAAGGGGGCAGTCCTCTGGAAACACCATATATTTT. Translated: CASSQRGQSSGNTIYF.